The entry that follows covers one T cell receptor beta chain sequence. The sample belongs to a study of blood T cell repertoires in COVID-19. This table comes from immunoSEQ multiplex PCR, and its TCRdb copy is limited to in-frame clones, with some not included. The sample carries about 100,000 clones, 80% to 90% recorded once. This TCR was recovered from a man older than 75 with acute or convalescent COVID-19. Specimen: peripheral blood.

CDR3 protein: CASSLTRGVGNTIYF. The CDR3 DNA reads TGTGCCAGCAGCCTTACCAGGGGTGTTGGAAACACCATATATTTT. V is TRBV7-2 and J is TRBJ1-3; a weak D match, TRBD1 (6 bases). The CDR3 consists of 15 residues. V lost 5 bases and J 3 bases, leaving 14 bases between the germline ends. Looked up from germline, CDR1 is SGHTA and CDR2 is FQGNSA.